The clone carrying this T cell receptor beta chain showed up many times. The V segment lost 5 bases and the J segment 11 bases; nucleotides outside the gene matches: 8. CDR3 length: 13 amino acids. Arm-PCR of CDR3 regions with iRepertoire HTBI primers generated TCR beta libraries. TCRdb analysed the multiplex PCR reads with MiXCR anew, one entry per CDR3 protein. The sample shows approximately 540,000 distinct CDR3 sequences, about 12% of them seen only once. Time point specified: newly diagnosed GD, antithyroid drugs for less than 3 months. PBMCs provided the RNA from which the TCR library was made. Graves' disease diagnoses followed American Thyroid Association guidelines. This sample was included in a study of regulatory T cells in long-lasting Graves disease. Study details: New Graves' disease cases had less than 3 months of antithyroid drugs.

These same records also appear under a second study, on T cells in Graves' hyperthyroidism and ophthalmopathy. From that second work: During a first-round RT-PCR of the TCR CDR3, the HTBI primer set was used.

J is TRBJ1-1 and V is TRBV12-3 or TRBV12-4; 10 bases align to TRBD1. This clonotype was sampled from a woman in her twenties or thirties with Graves disease. The sequences come from peripheral blood mononuclear cells (PBMCs), collected at new diagnosis, from a patient treated with antithyroid drugs. CDR3 residues: CASSTRQGARAFF. Here the CDR3 DNA reads TGTGCCAGCAGTACCCGACAGGGGGCGAGGGCTTTCTTT.